This TCR beta chain was captured by sequencing in a study of CD8 T cells in ankylosing spondylitis. Study-level findings and limits: Researchers reportedly found disease-linked clones significantly enriched in matched ankylosing spondylitis synovial fluid. Seemingly distinctive of ankylosing spondylitis blood was a TCR beta motif formed by eight highly homologous variants.

Many counts were recorded for this clonotype. The antigen remains undetermined. Germline CDR1 is KGHDR and CDR2 is SFDVKD. The trim removed 6 bases at V and 1 base at J, leaving 11 bases unmatched. The CDR3 has 18 residues. TCRdb reanalysed the 5' RACE reads using MiXCR and keeps one entry per CDR3 protein. Of about 450,000 distinct CDR3 sequences detected, 26% appear once; the ten largest clones hold about 0.9%. Sequencing was performed on blood, either unsorted or a sorted T cell fraction (not recorded which). V is TRBV24-1 and J is TRBJ2-2; 9 bases are a match to TRBD1. This clonotype was obtained from a male donor with ankylosing spondylitis. CDR3: CATSRVPGQGLNTGELFF. DNA of the CDR3: TGTGCCACCAGTCGGGTACCGGGACAGGGTTTGAACACCGGGGAGCTGTTTTTT.